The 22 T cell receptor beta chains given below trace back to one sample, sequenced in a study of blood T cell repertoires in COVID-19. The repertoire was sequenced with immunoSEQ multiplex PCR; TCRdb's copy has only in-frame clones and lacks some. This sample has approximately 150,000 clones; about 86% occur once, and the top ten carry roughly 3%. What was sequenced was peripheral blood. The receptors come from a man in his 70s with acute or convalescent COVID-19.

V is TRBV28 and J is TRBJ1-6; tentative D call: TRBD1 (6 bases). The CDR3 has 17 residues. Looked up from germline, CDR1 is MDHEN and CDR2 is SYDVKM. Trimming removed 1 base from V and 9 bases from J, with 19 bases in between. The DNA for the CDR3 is TGTGCCAGCAGTTTATCACAGGGCTCCTTTCAGAGTTCACCCCTCCACTTT. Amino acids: CASSLSQGSFQSSPLHF.

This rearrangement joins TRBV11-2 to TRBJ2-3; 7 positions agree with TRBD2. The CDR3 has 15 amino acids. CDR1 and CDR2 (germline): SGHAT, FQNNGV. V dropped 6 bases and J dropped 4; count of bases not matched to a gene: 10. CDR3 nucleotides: TGTGCCAGCAGACCCACACTAGCGTTGGCAGATACGCAGTATTTT. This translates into CASRPTLALADTQYF.

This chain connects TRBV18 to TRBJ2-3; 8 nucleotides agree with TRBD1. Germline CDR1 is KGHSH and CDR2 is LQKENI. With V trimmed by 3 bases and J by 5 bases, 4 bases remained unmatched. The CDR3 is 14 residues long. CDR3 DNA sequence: TGTGCCAGCTCACCCCGACAGGGGAGAGATACGCAGTATTTT. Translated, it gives CASSPRQGRDTQYF.

CDR3 sequence (DNA): TGTGCCAGCAGCCCCGGGACAGGGGGCAATCAGCCCCAGCATTTT. It codes for CASSPGTGGNQPQHF. The chain combines TRBV7-2 with TRBJ1-5, with TRBD1 matching over 10 bases. The trim removed 5 bases at V and 2 bases at J, leaving 3 bases unmatched. The CDR3 length is 15 residues. CDR1 and CDR2 from the germline V gene are SGHTA and FQGNSA.

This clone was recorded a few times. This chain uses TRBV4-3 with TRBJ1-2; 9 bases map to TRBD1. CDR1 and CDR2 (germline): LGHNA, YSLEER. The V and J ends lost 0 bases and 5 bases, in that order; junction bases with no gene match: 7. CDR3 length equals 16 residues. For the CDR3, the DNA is TGCGCCAGCAGCCAAGAGTACCGGGACAGGGCGTATGGCTACACCTTC. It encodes CASSQEYRDRAYGYTF.

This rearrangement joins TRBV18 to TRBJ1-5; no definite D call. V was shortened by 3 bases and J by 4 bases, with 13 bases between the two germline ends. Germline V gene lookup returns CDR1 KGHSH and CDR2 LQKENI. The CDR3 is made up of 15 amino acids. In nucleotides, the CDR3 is TGTGCCAGCTCACCCGCCCCGGGCGGGAATCAGCCCCAGCATTTT. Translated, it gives CASSPAPGGNQPQHF.

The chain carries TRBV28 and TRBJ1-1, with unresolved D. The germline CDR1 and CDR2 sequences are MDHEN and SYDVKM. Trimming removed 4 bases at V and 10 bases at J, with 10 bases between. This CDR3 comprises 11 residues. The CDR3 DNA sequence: TGTGCCAGCAGTTCACAGTTGGGAGCTTTCTTT. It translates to CASSSQLGAFF.

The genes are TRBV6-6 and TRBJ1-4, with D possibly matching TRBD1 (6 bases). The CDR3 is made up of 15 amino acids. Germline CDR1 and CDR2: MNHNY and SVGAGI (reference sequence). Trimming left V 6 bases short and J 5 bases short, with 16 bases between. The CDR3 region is CASSPPTGRNEKLFF. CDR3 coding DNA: TGTGCCAGCAGCCCCCCGACAGGAAGAAATGAAAAACTGTTTTTT.

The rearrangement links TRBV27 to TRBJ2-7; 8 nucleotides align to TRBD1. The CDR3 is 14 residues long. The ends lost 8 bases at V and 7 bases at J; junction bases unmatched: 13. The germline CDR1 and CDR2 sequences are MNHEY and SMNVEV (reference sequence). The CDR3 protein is CASRLTGVPGEQYF. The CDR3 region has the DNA TGTGCCAGCCGACTGACAGGGGTCCCTGGGGAGCAGTACTTC.

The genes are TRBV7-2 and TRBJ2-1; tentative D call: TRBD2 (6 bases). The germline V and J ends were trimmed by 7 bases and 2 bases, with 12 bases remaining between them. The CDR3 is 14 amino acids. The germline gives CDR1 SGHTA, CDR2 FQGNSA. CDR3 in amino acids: CASKRGRPYNEQFF. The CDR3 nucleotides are TGTGCCAGCAAACGAGGGAGGCCCTACAATGAGCAGTTCTTC.

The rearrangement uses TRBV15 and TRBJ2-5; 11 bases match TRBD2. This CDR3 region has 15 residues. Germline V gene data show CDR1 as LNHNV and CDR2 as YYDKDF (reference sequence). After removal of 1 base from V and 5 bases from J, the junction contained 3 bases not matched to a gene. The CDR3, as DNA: TGTGCCACCAGCAGAGCATCTAGCGGGAGGGAGACCCAGTACTTC. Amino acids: CATSRASSGRETQYF.

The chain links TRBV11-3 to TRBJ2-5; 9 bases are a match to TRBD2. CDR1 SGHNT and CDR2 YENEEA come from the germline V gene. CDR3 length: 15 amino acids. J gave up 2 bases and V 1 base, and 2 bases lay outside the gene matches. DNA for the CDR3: TGTGCCAGCAGCTTAGGACTAGCGGCGCAAGAGACCCAGTACTTC. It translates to CASSLGLAAQETQYF.

The CDR3 DNA reads TGTGCCATCAGTGAGAGGGGCTCTAACTATGGCTACACCTTC. Translation: CAISERGSNYGYTF. This chain links TRBV10-3 with TRBJ1-2, with TRBD1 as a possible D gene (5 bases). This CDR3 spans 14 amino acids. Germline lookup yields CDR1 ENHRY and CDR2 SYGVKD. V was clipped by 2 bases and J by 0 bases, with 7 bases between them.

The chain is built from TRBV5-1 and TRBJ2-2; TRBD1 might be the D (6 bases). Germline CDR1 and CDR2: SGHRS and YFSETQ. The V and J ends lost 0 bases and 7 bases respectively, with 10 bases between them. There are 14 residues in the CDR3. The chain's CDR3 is CASSLGQGNGELFF. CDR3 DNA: TGCGCCAGCAGCTTGGGGCAGGGGAACGGGGAGCTGTTTTTT. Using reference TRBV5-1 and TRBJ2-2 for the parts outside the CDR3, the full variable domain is KAGVTQTPRYLIKTRGQQVTLSCSPISGHRSVSWYQQTPGQGLQFLFEYFSETQRNKGNFPGRFSGRQFSNSRSEMNVSTLELGDSALYLCASSLGQGNGELFFGEGSRLTVL.

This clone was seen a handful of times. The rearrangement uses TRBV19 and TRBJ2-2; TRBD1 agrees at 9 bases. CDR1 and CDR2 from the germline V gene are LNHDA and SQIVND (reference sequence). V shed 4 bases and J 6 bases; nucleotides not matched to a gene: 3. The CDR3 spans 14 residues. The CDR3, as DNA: TGTGCCAGTAGTACGGGACAGGGCGCCGGGGAGCTGTTTTTT. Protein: CASSTGQGAGELFF.

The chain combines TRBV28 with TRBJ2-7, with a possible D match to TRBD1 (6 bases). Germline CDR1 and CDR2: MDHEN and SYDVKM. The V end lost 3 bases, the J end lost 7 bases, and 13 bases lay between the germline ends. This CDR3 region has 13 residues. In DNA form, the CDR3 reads TGTGCCAGCAGTTTCAGGGGCTGGGGGGAGCAGTACTTC. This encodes CASSFRGWGEQYF.

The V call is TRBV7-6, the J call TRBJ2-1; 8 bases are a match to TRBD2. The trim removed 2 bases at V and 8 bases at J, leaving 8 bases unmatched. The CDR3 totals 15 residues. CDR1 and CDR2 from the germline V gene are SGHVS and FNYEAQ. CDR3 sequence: CASSLSPGLAYEQFF. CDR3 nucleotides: TGTGCCAGCAGCTTATCCCCTGGACTAGCCTATGAGCAGTTCTTC.

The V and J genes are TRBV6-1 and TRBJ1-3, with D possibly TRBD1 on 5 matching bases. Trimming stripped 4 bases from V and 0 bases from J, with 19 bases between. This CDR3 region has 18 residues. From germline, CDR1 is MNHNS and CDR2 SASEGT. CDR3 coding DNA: TGTGCCAGCAGTGGGGTGTTGGCAGGGTTTTTCTCTGGAAACACCATATATTTT. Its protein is CASSGVLAGFFSGNTIYF.

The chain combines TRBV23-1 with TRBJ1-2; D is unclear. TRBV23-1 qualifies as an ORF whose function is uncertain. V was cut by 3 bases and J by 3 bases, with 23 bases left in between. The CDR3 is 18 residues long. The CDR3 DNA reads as TGCGCCAGCAGTCATGTCCGGGCTGAGGCGGGCATCCACTATGGCTACACCTTC. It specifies CASSHVRAEAGIHYGYTF.

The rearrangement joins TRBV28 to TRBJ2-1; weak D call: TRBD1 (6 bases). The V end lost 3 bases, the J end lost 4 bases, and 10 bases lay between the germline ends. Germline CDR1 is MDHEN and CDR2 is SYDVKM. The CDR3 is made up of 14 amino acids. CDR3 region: CASSLGAVYNEQFF. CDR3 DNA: TGTGCCAGCAGTTTGGGGGCGGTATACAATGAGCAGTTCTTC.

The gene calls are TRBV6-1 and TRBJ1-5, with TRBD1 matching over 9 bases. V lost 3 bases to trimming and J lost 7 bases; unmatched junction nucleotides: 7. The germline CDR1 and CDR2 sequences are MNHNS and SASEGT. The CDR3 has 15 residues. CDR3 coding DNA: TGTGCCAGCAGTGACCCACAGGGGGCTTACCAGCCCCAGCATTTT. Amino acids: CASSDPQGAYQPQHF.

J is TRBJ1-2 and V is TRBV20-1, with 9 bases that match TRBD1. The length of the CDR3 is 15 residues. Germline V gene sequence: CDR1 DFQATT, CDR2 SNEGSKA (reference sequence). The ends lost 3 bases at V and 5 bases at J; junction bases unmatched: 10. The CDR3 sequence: CSASFPDRGFYGYTF. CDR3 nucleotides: TGCAGTGCTAGTTTCCCGGACAGGGGTTTTTATGGCTACACCTTC.